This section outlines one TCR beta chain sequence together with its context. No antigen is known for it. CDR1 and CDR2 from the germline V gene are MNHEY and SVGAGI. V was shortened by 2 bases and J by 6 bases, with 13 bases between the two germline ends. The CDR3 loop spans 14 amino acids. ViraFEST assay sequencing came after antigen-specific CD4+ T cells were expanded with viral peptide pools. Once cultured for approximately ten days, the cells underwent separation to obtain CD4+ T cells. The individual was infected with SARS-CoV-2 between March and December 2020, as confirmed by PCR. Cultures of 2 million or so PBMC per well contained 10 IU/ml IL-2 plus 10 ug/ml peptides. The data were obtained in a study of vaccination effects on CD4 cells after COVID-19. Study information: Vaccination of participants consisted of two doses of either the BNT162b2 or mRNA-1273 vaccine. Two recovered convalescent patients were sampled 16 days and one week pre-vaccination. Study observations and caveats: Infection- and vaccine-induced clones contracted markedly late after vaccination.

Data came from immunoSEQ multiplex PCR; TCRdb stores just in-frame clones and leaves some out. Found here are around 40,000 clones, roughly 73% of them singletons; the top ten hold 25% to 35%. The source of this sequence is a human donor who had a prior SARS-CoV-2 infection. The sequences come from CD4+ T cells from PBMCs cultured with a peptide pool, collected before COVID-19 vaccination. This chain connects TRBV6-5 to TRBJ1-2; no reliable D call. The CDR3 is CASSYTSGLDGYTF. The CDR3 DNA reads TGTGCCAGCAGTTACACGTCGGGCCTCGATGGCTACACCTTC.